The 9 T cell receptor beta chains in this list originate from one sample, sequenced in a study of CD8 T cells in ankylosing spondylitis. TCRdb independently ran MiXCR on the 5' RACE reads; one entry per CDR3 protein. Found here are approximately 200,000 distinct CDR3 sequences, 9.5% to 15% of them singletons; the top ten hold 15% to 20%. Material for sequencing was blood, either unsorted or a sorted T cell fraction (not recorded which). These TCRs come from a male donor with ankylosing spondylitis or in good health (not recorded which).

This clonotype showed up just a few times. V gene TRBV20-1 combines with J gene TRBJ2-1; D is uncertain. V gave up 5 bases and J gave up 4 bases, with 12 bases separating them. CDR1 is DFQATT, CDR2 SNEGSKA, per germline (reference sequence). The CDR3 has 13 residues. Here the CDR3 reads CSALDPVYNEQFF. DNA for the CDR3: TGCAGTGCTCTGGACCCGGTGTACAATGAGCAGTTCTTC.

V is TRBV18 and J is TRBJ2-1; D not certain. V lost 2 bases, J lost 7 bases, and 15 bases lay in between. Germline values: CDR1 KGHSH, CDR2 LQKENI. The length of the CDR3 is 15 residues. Here the CDR3 DNA reads TGTGCCAGCTCACCAGGCACTACTCTGGGGAATGAGCAGTTCTTC. Translating it yields CASSPGTTLGNEQFF.

The V gene is TRBV28, the J gene TRBJ2-2, with 14 bases aligning to TRBD2. The CDR3 runs 18 residues. CDR1 is MDHEN, CDR2 SYDVKM, per germline. The trim removed 11 bases at V and 6 bases at J, leaving 17 bases unmatched. CDR3 sequence (DNA): TGTGCCTTCTGTGGACTAGCGGGGGGCTCCACCCTTGCCGGGGAGCTGTTTTTT. Protein: CAFCGLAGGSTLAGELFF.

This clonotype appeared a few times. The chain has TRBV6-5 and TRBJ2-6, with D possibly TRBD1 on 5 matching bases. This CDR3 has 19 amino acids. Trimming cost V 0 bases and J 2 bases, with 17 bases left between them. Germline-derived CDR1 and CDR2 are MNHEY and SVGAGI. The CDR3 is CASSYSASPKGTGANVLTF. The CDR3 nucleotides read TGTGCCAGCAGTTACTCCGCGTCACCTAAGGGGACTGGGGCCAACGTCCTGACTTTC.

This clonotype was detected only a few times. The J gene is TRBJ1-5, the V gene TRBV10-2; D might be TRBD1 (5 bases). Germline-derived CDR1 and CDR2 are WSHSY and SAAADI. This CDR3 spans 14 amino acids. The germline V and J ends were trimmed by 3 bases and 1 base, with 7 bases remaining between them. CDR3 residues: CASSDRGSNQPQHF. The CDR3 coding sequence is TGCGCCAGCAGTGATCGGGGGAGCAATCAGCCCCAGCATTTT.

This clonotype was seen at least ten times. The rearrangement links TRBV12-3 or TRBV12-4 to TRBJ1-1; D not resolved. The CDR3 is made up of 12 amino acids. V gave up 5 bases and J gave up 1 base, with 5 bases separating them. CDR3 loop: CASSPPNTEAFF. The CDR3 DNA follows: TGTGCCAGCAGTCCGCCGAACACTGAAGCTTTCTTT.

The CDR3 nucleotides are TGTGCCAGCAGACACGGGACAGGGGGATACAATGAGCAGTTCTTC. Protein: CASRHGTGGYNEQFF. This chain connects TRBV11-2 to TRBJ2-1; TRBD1 matches 11 bases. J lost 4 bases, V lost 6 bases, and 5 bases had no gene match. Germline lookup yields CDR1 SGHAT and CDR2 FQNNGV. This CDR3 region has 15 residues.

This clonotype was counted between two and nine times. The gene calls are TRBV3-1 and TRBJ2-2, with D possibly TRBD2 on 6 matching bases. Germline CDR1 LGHDT, CDR2 YNNKEL (reference sequence). The CDR3 is 15 residues long. V dropped 2 bases and J dropped 6 bases, with 13 bases sitting between them. The CDR3 spells CASSQFRGGAGELFF. CDR3 DNA: TGTGCCAGCAGCCAATTTCGAGGCGGGGCCGGGGAGCTGTTTTTT.

The rearrangement links TRBV19 to TRBJ1-1; D gene ambiguous. V dropped 2 bases and J dropped 0 bases, with 1 base sitting between them. Germline lookup yields CDR1 LNHDA and CDR2 SQIVND (reference sequence). The CDR3 contains 12 residues. The CDR3 coding sequence is TGTGCCAGTAGTATACTGAACACTGAAGCTTTCTTT. It is translated as CASSILNTEAFF.